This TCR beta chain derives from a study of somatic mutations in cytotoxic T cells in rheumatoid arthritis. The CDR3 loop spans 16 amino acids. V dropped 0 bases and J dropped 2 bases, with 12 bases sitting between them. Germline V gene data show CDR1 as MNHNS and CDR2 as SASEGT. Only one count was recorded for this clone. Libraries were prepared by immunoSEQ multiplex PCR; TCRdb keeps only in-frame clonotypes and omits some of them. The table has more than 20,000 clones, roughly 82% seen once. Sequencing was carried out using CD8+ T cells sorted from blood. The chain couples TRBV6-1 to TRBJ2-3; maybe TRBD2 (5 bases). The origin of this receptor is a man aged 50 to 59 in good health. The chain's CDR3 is CASSEARVRHTDTQYF. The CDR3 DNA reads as TGTGCCAGCAGTGAAGCGAGGGTGAGGCACACAGATACGCAGTATTTT.